These 26 T cell receptor beta chains were sequenced from one sample in a study of T cell clones after liver transplantation. Sequencing used immunoSEQ multiplex PCR; TCRdb keeps in-frame clones, though not all of them. The repertoire consists of about 75,000 clones, with approximately 80% occurring once and the leading ten covering 2% to 2.5%. Source: CD4+ T cells from blood, taken less than 50 months after liver transplant. Every receptor here comes from a human patient who received a liver transplant. Some T cells may be graft donor cells.

The chain couples TRBV19 to TRBJ1-6, with D tentatively TRBD1 (6 bases). CDR1 and CDR2 (germline): LNHDA, SQIVND (reference sequence). The CDR3 spans 13 residues. Trimming shortened V by 4 bases and J by 10 bases, and 11 bases separated the two germline ends. The CDR3 loop is CASSNRDGSPLHF. The CDR3 DNA follows: TGTGCCAGTAGTAACAGGGATGGATCACCCCTCCACTTT.

V usage is TRBV18 and J usage is TRBJ1-1, with TRBD1 as a possible D gene (5 bases). Looked up from germline, CDR1 is KGHSH and CDR2 is LQKENI. V lost 0 bases and J lost 1, with 12 bases in between. The CDR3 is made up of 16 amino acids. The CDR3 DNA follows: TGTGCCAGCTCACCACCCGGCAGGGCAGGGAACACTGAAGCTTTCTTT. Amino acids: CASSPPGRAGNTEAFF. Full variable domain (outside the CDR3, taken from reference TRBV18 and TRBJ1-1): NAGVMQNPRHLVRRRGQEARLRCSPMKGHSHVYWYRQLPEEGLKFMVYLQKENIIDESGMPKERFSAEFPKEGPSILRIQQVVRGDSAAYFCASSPPGRAGNTEAFFGQGTRLTVV.

V usage is TRBV5-1 and J usage is TRBJ2-3, with 10 bases fitting TRBD2. The CDR3 length is 15 residues. Germline V gives CDR1 SGHRS, CDR2 YFSETQ. Trimming at V came to 1 base and at J to 3 bases, leaving 2 bases not matched to a gene. CDR3: CASSLPSGRTDTQYF. The DNA for the CDR3 is TGCGCCAGCAGCTTGCCTAGCGGGAGAACAGATACGCAGTATTTT.

The chain has TRBV28 and TRBJ2-7; tentatively, D is TRBD1 or TRBD2 (6 bases each). The CDR3 totals 15 residues. Between the trimmed V and J ends, which lost 7 bases and 3 bases, there was a span of 19 bases. Germline CDR1 MDHEN, CDR2 SYDVKM. CDR3 DNA sequence: TGTGCCAGCACTGACCGAGGGGGACTCCGCTACGAGCAGTACTTC. Translation gives CASTDRGGLRYEQYF.

The chain joins TRBV9 to TRBJ2-3; 10 nucleotides align to TRBD2. The CDR3 runs 16 residues. Losses at the gene ends were 2 bases for V and 5 bases for J; bases not matched to a gene: 8. Germline values: CDR1 SGDLS, CDR2 YYNGEE. Here the CDR3 DNA reads TGTGCCAGCAGCGTCAGCGGGAGGGCCTGGGGAGATACGCAGTATTTT. This gives the protein CASSVSGRAWGDTQYF.

This chain uses TRBV15 with TRBJ2-1; D gene uncertain. The CDR3 contains 13 residues. Deletions cut 3 bases from V and 7 bases from J, with 10 bases between. Germline V gene sequence: CDR1 LNHNV, CDR2 YYDKDF (reference sequence). The CDR3 coding sequence is TGTGCCACCAGCAGGACGAAGGAGAATGAGCAGTTCTTC. Its protein is CATSRTKENEQFF.

The chain links TRBV7-2 to TRBJ2-5, with unresolved D. Germline CDR1 and CDR2: SGHTA and FQGNSA. CDR3 length equals 13 residues. V lost 3 bases and J lost 1, with 6 bases in between. The CDR3 loop reads CASSFQRQETQYF. The DNA of the CDR3 is TGTGCCAGCAGCTTTCAGCGCCAAGAGACCCAGTACTTC.

The chain recombines TRBV5-1 with TRBJ2-1; a weak D match, TRBD2 (6 bases). The CDR3 totals 14 residues. With 0 bases removed from V and 6 bases from J, the gap between germline ends came to 10 bases. Germline assignment: CDR1 SGHRS and CDR2 YFSETQ. This CDR3 reads CASSLGDWSNEQFF. CDR3 in DNA: TGCGCCAGCAGCTTGGGGGACTGGAGCAATGAGCAGTTCTTC.

This sequence joins TRBV27 and TRBJ2-1; 7 bases match TRBD1. Germline CDR1 MNHEY, CDR2 SMNVEV (reference sequence). The CDR3 is 13 residues long. After removal of 6 bases from V and 7 bases from J, the junction contained 6 bases not matched to a gene. The CDR3 DNA sequence: TGTGCCAGCAGAAAGACAGGGTGGAATGAGCAGTTCTTC. This translates into CASRKTGWNEQFF.

The V and J genes are TRBV19 and TRBJ1-5; TRBD1 might be the D (6 bases). This CDR3 spans 14 amino acids. Germline CDR1 and CDR2: LNHDA and SQIVND (reference sequence). With 7 bases removed from V and 4 bases from J, the gap between germline ends came to 14 bases. CDR3 sequence: CASNNRDGNQPQHF. In nucleotides, the CDR3 is TGTGCCAGTAATAACAGGGACGGGAATCAGCCCCAGCATTTT. The entire variable domain, with the rest obtained from reference TRBV19 and TRBJ1-5, is as follows: DGGITQSPKYLFRKEGQNVTLSCEQNLNHDAMYWYRQDPGQGLRLIYYSQIVNDFQKGDIAEGYSVSREKKESFPLTVTSAQKNPTAFYLCASNNRDGNQPQHFGDGTRLSIL.

V usage is TRBV28 and J usage is TRBJ1-5; D remains unclear. The germline V gene encodes CDR1 MDHEN and CDR2 SYDVKM. V dropped 10 bases and J dropped 0 bases, with 13 bases sitting between them. The CDR3 loop spans 14 amino acids. CDR3 nucleotide sequence: TGTGCCACCAAAGACCCAGGTAGCAATCAGCCCCAGCATTTT. This translates into CATKDPGSNQPQHF.

The rearrangement links TRBV7-2 to TRBJ1-2; 7 bases match TRBD1. The junction had 9 bases not matched to a gene; V was cut back by 6 bases and J by 5 bases. Germline lookup yields CDR1 SGHTA and CDR2 FQGNSA. This CDR3 has 14 amino acids. CDR3 amino acids: CASREMGQSYGYTF. The CDR3 DNA sequence: TGTGCCAGCAGAGAAATGGGACAGTCGTATGGCTACACCTTC.

About this clone itself: A read error may produce the germline difference seen at one junction end. The J gene is TRBJ1-2, the V gene TRBV19; a weak D match, TRBD1 (6 bases). The length of the CDR3 is 16 residues. The germline gives CDR1 LNHDA, CDR2 SQIVND (reference sequence). The CDR3 sequence is CASSLDRQVLDYGYTF. DNA of the CDR3: TGTGCCAGTAGTCTAGACCGACAGGTCCTCGACTATGGCTACACCTTC.

J is TRBJ1-1 and V is TRBV6-1, with a possible D match to TRBD1 (5 bases). V was cut by 11 bases and J by 10 bases, with 20 bases left in between. This CDR3 contains 12 residues. Germline V gene data show CDR1 as MNHNS and CDR2 as SASEGT. CDR3 region: CAGDRGVDAAFF. CDR3 sequence (DNA): TGTGCCGGCGACAGAGGAGTTGATGCAGCTTTCTTT.

The CDR3 coding sequence is TGTGCCAGCAGCTTAGTCGTCAGCCAAGGGTATGGCTACACCTTC. Translation gives CASSLVVSQGYGYTF. The chain has TRBV11-2 and TRBJ1-2; D unresolved. Trimming took 1 base from V and 5 from J, leaving 14 bases between them. The germline gives CDR1 SGHAT, CDR2 FQNNGV. The CDR3 spans 15 residues.

The genes are TRBV27 and TRBJ1-2; TRBD1 matches 10 bases. CDR3 length: 16 amino acids. Germline V gene sequence: CDR1 MNHEY, CDR2 SMNVEV (reference sequence). J was trimmed by 5 bases and V by 2 bases; bases with no gene match: 8. The CDR3 sequence is CASSLGVGTGDYGYTF. CDR3 sequence (DNA): TGTGCCAGCAGTTTAGGTGTCGGGACAGGGGATTATGGCTACACCTTC.

The rearrangement links TRBV5-1 to TRBJ2-3, with D hard to call. Germline V gene lookup returns CDR1 SGHRS and CDR2 YFSETQ. The CDR3 has 14 residues. Deletions cut 3 bases from V and 2 bases from J, with 10 bases between. DNA of the CDR3: TGCGCCAGCAGCTCCGGACGTCCCACAGATACGCAGTATTTT. Amino acid sequence: CASSSGRPTDTQYF.

This rearrangement joins TRBV18 to TRBJ1-5; D is undetermined. The CDR3 contains 13 residues. Trimming took off 5 bases at V and 6 bases at J, with 11 bases between the two ends. Looked up from germline, CDR1 is KGHSH and CDR2 is LQKENI. DNA of the CDR3: TGTGCCAGCTCATCACAAAGAGGTCAGCCCCAGCATTTT. Translated, it gives CASSSQRGQPQHF.

This sequence joins TRBV7-2 and TRBJ1-2; D is uncertain. In germline, CDR1 is SGHTA, CDR2 FQGNSA. The CDR3 sequence is 12 residues long. Trimming took 1 base from V and 7 from J, leaving 7 bases between them. DNA of the CDR3: TGTGCCAGCAGCTTAGAAGTGGGTGGCTACACCTTC. It yields the protein CASSLEVGGYTF.

The sample holds a few counts of this clone. The rearrangement links TRBV2 to TRBJ1-5; TRBD1 agrees at 7 bases. The junction had 5 bases not matched to a gene; V was cut back by 2 bases and J by 7 bases. From germline, CDR1 is SNHLY and CDR2 FYNNEI. The CDR3 contains 14 residues. The chain's CDR3 is CASSENRGGQPQHF. The CDR3, as DNA: TGTGCCAGCAGTGAAAACAGGGGAGGGCAGCCCCAGCATTTT.

Only one count was recorded for this clone. The rearrangement links TRBV2 to TRBJ2-2; D unclear. Germline CDR1 and CDR2: SNHLY and FYNNEI. The CDR3 contains 15 residues. The V end lost 3 bases, the J end lost 0 bases, and 8 bases lay between the germline ends. The CDR3 loop reads CASSDPGANTGELFF. Here the CDR3 DNA reads TGTGCCAGCAGTGACCCCGGAGCGAACACCGGGGAGCTGTTTTTT. The whole variable domain, remainder taken from reference TRBV2 and TRBJ2-2, is EPEVTQTPSHQVTQMGQEVILRCVPISNHLYFYWYRQILGQKVEFLVSFYNNEISEKSEIFDDQFSVERPDGSNFTLKIRSTKLEDSAMYFCASSDPGANTGELFFGEGSRLTVL.

The chain has TRBV27 and TRBJ2-1; D is undetermined. Germline V gene lookup returns CDR1 MNHEY and CDR2 SMNVEV (reference sequence). The CDR3 is 16 amino acids. The V end was cut by 5 bases, the J end by 6 bases, with 20 bases between. CDR3 loop: CASSTYADLGFNEQFF. In nucleotides, the CDR3 is TGTGCCAGCAGTACATACGCAGATTTGGGATTCAATGAGCAGTTCTTC.

This chain links TRBV5-1 with TRBJ1-4; no reliable D call. The germline gives CDR1 SGHRS, CDR2 YFSETQ. V lost 0 bases to trimming and J lost 8 bases, with 14 bases between them. This CDR3 spans 15 amino acids. The CDR3 DNA reads TGCGCCAGCAGCTTGGAATCGGGGAACGGAGAAAAACTGTTTTTT. This sequence encodes CASSLESGNGEKLFF.

The chain has TRBV6-5 and TRBJ2-7; D gene ambiguous. This CDR3 region has 12 residues. V gave up 6 bases and J gave up 5 bases, with 11 bases separating them. CDR1 and CDR2 from the germline V gene are MNHEY and SVGAGI. The CDR3 loop is CASSIPGNEQYF. The CDR3 nucleotides read TGTGCCAGCAGCATACCCGGCAACGAGCAGTACTTC.

This clone was counted once. The V and J genes are TRBV7-2 and TRBJ1-1; TRBD1 aligns across 7 bases. Losses at the gene ends were 4 bases for V and 8 bases for J; bases not matched to a gene: 10. The CDR3 is 14 residues long. The germline gives CDR1 SGHTA, CDR2 FQGNSA. The CDR3 DNA is TGTGCCAGCAGCTCTGGACAGGCCCACGGGGAAGCTTTCTTT. Protein product: CASSSGQAHGEAFF. The full variable domain, in which reference TRBV7-2 and TRBJ1-1 provide the parts outside the CDR3, is GAGVSQSPSNKVTEKGKDVELRCDPISGHTALYWYRQSLGQGLEFLIYFQGNSAPDKSGLPSDRFSAERTGGSVSTLTIQRTQQEDSAVYLCASSSGQAHGEAFFGQGTRLTVV.

The chain carries TRBV28 and TRBJ2-2, with 11 bases aligning to TRBD2. The germline CDR1 and CDR2 sequences are MDHEN and SYDVKM. The CDR3 has 17 amino acids. After removal of 1 base from V and 4 bases from J, the junction contained 5 bases not matched to a gene. The CDR3 reads CASSLLLAGVGTGELFF. DNA for the CDR3: TGTGCCAGCAGTTTATTACTAGCGGGAGTGGGCACCGGGGAGCTGTTTTTT.